Below are 25 T cell receptor beta chains sequenced from a single sample in a study of patients and donors after allogeneic stem cell transplantation. MiXCR, run by TCRdb on the RT-PCR reads, gives a single entry per CDR3 protein. Of roughly 960,000 distinct CDR3 sequences listed, about 20% are singletons. Sequenced sample: blood, either unsorted or a sorted T cell fraction (not recorded which). These receptor sequences come from a human donor who was either an allogeneic HSCT recipient or a stem cell or donor lymphocyte infusion donor (not recorded which). It is not recorded whose cells these are; they may come from a transplant donor.

This clonotype was found a few times. V usage is TRBV7-2 and J usage is TRBJ2-7, with 7 nucleotides matching TRBD1. V lost 6 bases, J lost 5 bases, and 10 bases stayed unmatched. Germline values: CDR1 SGHTA, CDR2 FQGNSA. The CDR3 has 14 amino acids. The CDR3, as DNA: TGTGCCAGCAGTCCCCTCAGGGGGACGAACGAGCAGTACTTC. Translated, it gives CASSPLRGTNEQYF.

This clonotype was seen more than once but under ten times. The junction departs from germline at one end; a sequencing error may be responsible. The CDR3 here is CASSYLLPGLAGIDVF. The CDR3 DNA reads as TGTGCCAGCAGTTACCTTTTACCCGGACTAGCGGGCATTGACGTCTTC. V usage is TRBV6-2 or TRBV6-3 and J usage is TRBJ2-1; 11 positions agree with TRBD2. Germline V CDR1 and CDR2: MNHEY, SVGEGT. The CDR3 is 16 amino acids.

DNA of the CDR3: TGTGCCAGCAGCTTGATGGGGACAGGGGCTATGGACGAGCAGTACTTC. Its translation is CASSLMGTGAMDEQYF. The chain carries TRBV5-5 and TRBJ2-7; 10 positions match TRBD1. CDR1 is SGHKS, CDR2 YYEKEE, per germline (reference sequence). Trimming removed 1 base from V and 5 bases from J; junction bases left unmatched: 9. This CDR3 is built from 16 residues.

The chain is built from TRBV6-5 and TRBJ2-2, with D perhaps TRBD1 or TRBD2 (5 bases each). The CDR3 spans 16 residues. The ends were cut back, 0 bases at V and 2 bases at J, with 10 bases in the middle. Germline loops: CDR1 MNHEY, CDR2 SVGAGI. The CDR3 nucleotides are TGTGCCAGCAGTTACTCGCAGGGACGCAACACCGGGGAGCTGTTTTTT. It is translated as CASSYSQGRNTGELFF.

The gene calls are TRBV28 and TRBJ2-1; 13 bases are shared with TRBD2. The CDR3 covers 15 residues. Germline CDR1 is MDHEN and CDR2 is SYDVKM. J was trimmed by 8 bases and V by 8 bases; bases with no gene match: 9. CDR3 protein: CASGGGLAGSYEQFF. CDR3 DNA sequence: TGTGCCAGCGGCGGGGGACTAGCGGGGAGCTATGAGCAGTTCTTC.

The chain joins TRBV10-3 to TRBJ1-1; D is perhaps TRBD1 (5 bases). CDR1 is ENHRY, CDR2 SYGVKD, per germline. The V gene lost 1 base and the J gene lost 7 bases, with 13 bases spanning the gap. This CDR3 spans 14 amino acids. Here the CDR3 DNA reads TGTGCCATCAGTGAGTTAGCAGGGCGGGATGAAGCTTTCTTT. The encoded protein is CAISELAGRDEAFF.

This clonotype was observed at least ten times. The rearrangement links TRBV2 to TRBJ1-1; D call uncertain. Trimming took 2 bases from V and 2 from J, leaving 9 bases between them. The CDR3 covers 14 residues. CDR1 SNHLY and CDR2 FYNNEI come from the germline V gene. The CDR3 coding sequence is TGTGCCAGCAGTGAAATAGCCGTAAACACTGAAGCTTTCTTT. This sequence encodes CASSEIAVNTEAFF.

This clonotype was detected only a few times. This chain joins TRBV3-1 and TRBJ2-7, with D unresolved. The CDR3 extends over 14 amino acids. Trimming removed 3 bases at V and 1 base at J, with 10 bases between. Germline CDR1 and CDR2: LGHDT and YNNKEL (reference sequence). As DNA, the CDR3 is TGTGCCAGCAGCCATGCCGACAAGTCCTACGAGCAGTACTTC. It encodes CASSHADKSYEQYF.

The J gene is TRBJ1-1, the V gene TRBV20-1; 10 bases are shared with TRBD1. Losses at the gene ends were 4 bases for V and 3 bases for J; bases not matched to a gene: 8. The CDR3 consists of 15 residues. CDR1 and CDR2 from the germline V gene are DFQATT and SNEGSKA (reference sequence). Here the CDR3 reads CSATKPGTGDTEAFF. CDR3 sequence (DNA): TGCAGTGCTACCAAACCGGGGACAGGGGACACTGAAGCTTTCTTT.

CDR3: CASSGGAILAGGQETQYF. CDR3 coding DNA: TGTGCCAGCAGTGGAGGGGCCATCCTAGCGGGTGGCCAAGAGACCCAGTACTTC. The chain carries TRBV2 and TRBJ2-5, with 8 positions matching TRBD2. With 4 bases clipped from V and 1 base from J, the junction kept 14 bases outside the gene matches. This CDR3 is 18 amino acids long. The V gene's germline CDR1 is SNHLY and CDR2 FYNNEI.

This clonotype came up a few times. J is TRBJ2-1 and V is TRBV6-1, with D perhaps matching TRBD1 (6 bases). The V gene lost 6 bases and the J gene lost 1 base, with 13 bases spanning the gap. The V gene's germline CDR1 is MNHNS and CDR2 SASEGT. This CDR3 contains 15 residues. This CDR3 reads CASSMSRGSYNEQFF. Written as DNA, the CDR3 is TGTGCCAGCAGCATGAGCAGGGGTTCCTACAATGAGCAGTTCTTC.

The chain has TRBV4-3 and TRBJ2-3, with D possibly matching TRBD1 (5 bases). V gave up 4 bases and J gave up 5 bases, with 10 bases separating them. This CDR3 contains 13 residues. Germline CDR1 reads LGHNA; CDR2 reads YSLEER. The CDR3 here is CASSRQGQDTQYF. CDR3 bases: TGCGCCAGCAGCCGGCAGGGTCAAGATACGCAGTATTTT.

This clonotype was seen many times. The rearrangement uses TRBV4-3 and TRBJ2-7; perhaps D is TRBD1 or TRBD2 (5 bases each). Germline CDR1 and CDR2: LGHNA and YSLEER. The CDR3 runs to 15 residues. Trimming left V 1 base short and J 1 base short, with 11 bases between. The DNA of the CDR3 is TGCGCCAGCAGCCAAGGGGTTTGGGGGTCCTACGAGCAGTACTTC. Encoded protein: CASSQGVWGSYEQYF.

This chain links TRBV20-1 with TRBJ2-7; no clear D. Germline V gene data show CDR1 as DFQATT and CDR2 as SNEGSKA (reference sequence). The CDR3 runs 13 residues. V lost 6 bases, J lost 6 bases, and 18 bases lay in between. CDR3 nucleotide sequence: TGCAGTGCCTTCCTGAGTGGGGTTGGCGAGCAGTACTTC. Translation gives CSAFLSGVGEQYF.

This rearrangement joins TRBV2 to TRBJ2-1; the match to TRBD2 covers 12 bases. V shed 6 bases, J shed 6 bases, and the junction held 3 bases outside the gene matches. Germline V gene sequence: CDR1 SNHLY, CDR2 FYNNEI. The CDR3 spans 14 residues. The CDR3 protein is CASSGLAGPNEQFF. The CDR3, as DNA: TGTGCCAGCAGCGGACTAGCGGGACCCAATGAGCAGTTCTTC.

The table lists this clonotype with a few counts. The chain recombines TRBV7-9 with TRBJ1-3; a possible D gene is TRBD1 (6 bases). V lost 1 base and J 2 bases, leaving 12 bases between the germline ends. Per the germline V gene, CDR1 is SEHNR and CDR2 is FQNEAQ (reference sequence). The CDR3 extends over 16 amino acids. The CDR3 sequence is CASSLVRGAAGNTIYF. CDR3 DNA: TGTGCCAGCAGCTTAGTGCGGGGGGCAGCTGGAAACACCATATATTTT.

In this sample, this clonotype turned up a few times. The V gene is TRBV5-1, the J gene TRBJ2-5; TRBD2 matches 10 bases. This CDR3 region has 16 residues. Germline-derived CDR1 and CDR2 are SGHRS and YFSETQ. The V segment lost 0 bases and the J segment 4 bases; nucleotides outside the gene matches: 6. CDR3 protein: CASSLAPSGGGETQYF. CDR3 in DNA: TGCGCCAGCAGCTTGGCCCCTAGCGGGGGTGGAGAGACCCAGTACTTC.

The gene calls are TRBV5-1 and TRBJ1-4; D is undetermined. Germline V gene data show CDR1 as SGHRS and CDR2 as YFSETQ. The CDR3 consists of 14 residues. V lost 4 bases and J lost 0, with 7 bases in between. The chain's CDR3 is CASSGGSTNEKLFF. CDR3 in DNA: TGCGCCAGCAGCGGAGGGTCAACTAATGAAAAACTGTTTTTT.

This clonotype was counted only a few times. In DNA form, the CDR3 reads TGTGCCAGTTACCTCGACAGGGGTTCCGGGGAGCTGTTTTTT. Its protein is CASYLDRGSGELFF. The chain links TRBV7-9 to TRBJ2-2, with 8 positions matching TRBD1. Germline CDR1 reads SEHNR; CDR2 reads FQNEAQ (reference sequence). J was trimmed by 6 bases and V by 9 bases; bases with no gene match: 9. The CDR3 loop spans 14 amino acids.

The chain has TRBV3-1 and TRBJ1-6; TRBD1 is a possible D gene (5 bases). V was trimmed by 11 bases and J by 9 bases, leaving 14 bases between them. This CDR3 is 12 amino acids long. CDR1 is LGHDT, CDR2 YNNKEL, per germline (reference sequence). For the CDR3, the DNA is TGTGCCTGTGGGCAGGGCGGTTCACCCCTCCACTTT. Translated, it gives CACGQGGSPLHF.

This chain uses TRBV12-3 or TRBV12-4 with TRBJ1-2, with D maybe TRBD1 (5 bases). The V and J ends lost 3 bases and 4 bases respectively, with 18 bases between them. The CDR3 length is 16 residues. The CDR3 spells CASSFSPQTAGYGYTF. The CDR3 region has the DNA TGTGCCAGCAGTTTTTCCCCTCAGACAGCCGGCTATGGCTACACCTTC.

The chain uses TRBV12-3 or TRBV12-4 and TRBJ1-5; 7 bases agree with TRBD1. After removal of 5 bases from V and 2 bases from J, the junction contained 6 bases not matched to a gene. The CDR3 has 15 residues. CDR3 DNA: TGTGCCAGCAGTCACAGGGGTTTTGGCAATCAGCCCCAGCATTTT. Protein sequence: CASSHRGFGNQPQHF.

The chain has TRBV11-2 and TRBJ1-1; maybe TRBD1 (6 bases). From germline, CDR1 is SGHAT and CDR2 FQNNGV. This CDR3 has 15 amino acids. The ends were cut back, 3 bases at V and 4 bases at J, with 15 bases in the middle. The CDR3 here is CASSLFGQRGTEAFF. CDR3 in DNA: TGTGCCAGCAGCTTGTTTGGACAGAGAGGCACTGAAGCTTTCTTT.

The V and J genes are TRBV12-3 or TRBV12-4 and TRBJ1-5; maybe TRBD1 (5 bases). V was clipped by 4 bases and J by 6 bases, with 16 bases between them. The CDR3 is 15 amino acids. CDR3 sequence: CASSSRPLGGQPQHF. The DNA of the CDR3 is TGTGCCAGCAGTTCCAGGCCCCTGGGGGGTCAGCCCCAGCATTTT.

This chain connects TRBV12-3 or TRBV12-4 to TRBJ1-5; 8 nucleotides align to TRBD1. V lost 8 bases to trimming and J lost 7 bases; unmatched junction nucleotides: 7. The CDR3 is made up of 13 amino acids. The CDR3 coding sequence is TGTGCCAGCGGGCGGACAGGGAGCCAGCCCCAGCATTTT. It encodes CASGRTGSQPQHF.